This T cell receptor (beta chain) was captured in a study of identical twins. In germline, CDR1 is SQVTM, CDR2 ANQGSEA. The CDR3 length is 14 residues. V lost 3 bases to trimming and J lost 1 base, with 9 bases between them. MiXCR was run by TCRdb on the 5' RACE reads, yielding one entry per CDR3 protein. This sample yields about 720,000 distinct CDR3 sequences, of which roughly 8% are seen a single time; 0.75% to 1% belongs to the top ten. This clonotype occurred many times. The same data also contributed to another study, on yellow fever vaccine responses in identical twins.

This TCR came from a woman under 30 in good health. The chain uses TRBV29-1 and TRBJ2-2; the D call may be TRBD1 or TRBD2 (5 bases each). The specimen was PBMCs. The CDR3 loop is CSVDRDGNTGELFF. DNA of the CDR3: TGCAGCGTTGACAGGGACGGGAACACCGGGGAGCTGTTTTTT.